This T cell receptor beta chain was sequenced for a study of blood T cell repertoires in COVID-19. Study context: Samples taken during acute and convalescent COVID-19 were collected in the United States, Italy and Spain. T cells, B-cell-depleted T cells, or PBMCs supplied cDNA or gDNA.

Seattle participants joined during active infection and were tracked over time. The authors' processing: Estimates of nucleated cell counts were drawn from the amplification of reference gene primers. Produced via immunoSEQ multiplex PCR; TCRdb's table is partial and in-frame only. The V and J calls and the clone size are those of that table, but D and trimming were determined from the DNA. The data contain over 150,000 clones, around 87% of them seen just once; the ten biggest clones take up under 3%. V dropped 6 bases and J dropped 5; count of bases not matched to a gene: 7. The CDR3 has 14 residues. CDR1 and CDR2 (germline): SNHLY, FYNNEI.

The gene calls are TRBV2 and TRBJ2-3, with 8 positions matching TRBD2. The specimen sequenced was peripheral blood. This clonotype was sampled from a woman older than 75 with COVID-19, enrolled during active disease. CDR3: CASRGGTSQDTQYF. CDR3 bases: TGTGCCAGCAGAGGCGGGACTAGTCAAGATACGCAGTATTTT. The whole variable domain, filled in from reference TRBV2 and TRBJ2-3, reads EPEVTQTPSHQVTQMGQEVILRCVPISNHLYFYWYRQILGQKVEFLVSFYNNEISEKSEIFDDQFSVERPDGSNFTLKIRSTKLEDSAMYFCASRGGTSQDTQYFGPGTRLTVL.